What follows describes a single TCR beta chain. The sample originates from a study of blood T cell repertoires in COVID-19. Across the study: Material from acute and convalescent COVID-19 was sourced from the United States, Italy and Spain.

The study drew participants aged about 18 to 89 years from around 24 US areas. Resolution of symptoms, clearance, or two negative PCRs was present in recovered Cohort 3 donors. Trimming at V came to 4 bases and at J to 9 bases, leaving 6 bases not matched to a gene. The CDR3 length is 14 residues. The germline CDR1 and CDR2 sequences are SGHTA and FQGNSA. Authors' processing steps: Nucleated cell counts were estimated from reference gene primer amplification. This table comes from immunoSEQ multiplex PCR, and its TCRdb copy is limited to in-frame clones, with some not included. Clone size and V and J calls were adopted from that table, with D and trimming inferred from the DNA. The sample records around 250,000 clones, roughly 90% being singletons.

Sequencing was performed on PBMCs or T cells enriched from blood (not recorded which). V usage is TRBV7-2 and J usage is TRBJ1-6; 7 nucleotides line up with TRBD1. This sequence originates from a woman younger than 45 who had recovered from COVID-19. CDR3 DNA sequence: TGTGCCAGCAGCTCGGGACAGCTACGTTCACCCCTCCACTTT. Its translation is CASSSGQLRSPLHF.